This entry describes one TCR beta chain. What it recognizes is unknown. This sample stems from a study of CD4+ T cells in melanoma. TCRdb keeps only in-frame clones here, not all; method: immunoSEQ multiplex PCR. Here the sample spans 15,000 to 20,000 clones, roughly 80% being singletons. Study conclusions and caveats: CD8+ T cell, macrophage and B cell function reportedly correlated with neoantigen-specific CD4+ T cells. Diverse differentiation states were reported for melanoma neoantigen-specific CD4+ T cells.

Unmatched junction bases numbered 8, after V lost 7 bases and J lost 8 bases. CDR1 is SQVTM and CDR2 is ANQGSEA in the germline V gene. The CDR3 spans 13 residues. Source material: cells from a culture (not recorded whether cultured in vitro). The chain employs TRBV29-1 and TRBJ1-4, with 9 positions matching TRBD1. This TCR derives from a human donor with melanoma. The CDR3 loop is CSGMGQGGEKLFF. The CDR3 nucleotides read TGCAGCGGGATGGGACAGGGCGGAGAAAAACTGTTTTTT.